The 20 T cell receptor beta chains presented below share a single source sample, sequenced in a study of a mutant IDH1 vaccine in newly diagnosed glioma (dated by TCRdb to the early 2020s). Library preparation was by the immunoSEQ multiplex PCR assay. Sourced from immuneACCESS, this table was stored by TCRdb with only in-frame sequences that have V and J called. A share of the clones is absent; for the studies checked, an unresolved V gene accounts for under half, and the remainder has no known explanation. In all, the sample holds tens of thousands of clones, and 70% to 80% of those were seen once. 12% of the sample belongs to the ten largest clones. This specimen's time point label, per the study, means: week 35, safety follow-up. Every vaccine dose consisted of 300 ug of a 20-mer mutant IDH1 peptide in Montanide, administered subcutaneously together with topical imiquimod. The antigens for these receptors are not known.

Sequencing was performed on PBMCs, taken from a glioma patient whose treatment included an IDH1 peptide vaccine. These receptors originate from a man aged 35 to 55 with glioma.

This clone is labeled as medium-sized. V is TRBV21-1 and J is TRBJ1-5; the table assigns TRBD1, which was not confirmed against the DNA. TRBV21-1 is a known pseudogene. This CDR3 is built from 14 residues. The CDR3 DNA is TGTGCCAGCAGGTGTACAGGGACCCATCAGCCCCAGCATTTT. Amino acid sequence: CASRCTGTHQPQHF.

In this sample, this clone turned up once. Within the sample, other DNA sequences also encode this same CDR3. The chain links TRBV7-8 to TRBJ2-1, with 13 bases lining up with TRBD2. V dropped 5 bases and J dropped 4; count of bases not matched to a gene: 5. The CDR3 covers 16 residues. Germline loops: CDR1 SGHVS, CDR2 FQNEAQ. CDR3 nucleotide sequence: TGTGCCAGCAGCCTGAGACTAGCGGGGGGTTACAATGAGCAGTTCTTC. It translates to CASSLRLAGGYNEQFF.

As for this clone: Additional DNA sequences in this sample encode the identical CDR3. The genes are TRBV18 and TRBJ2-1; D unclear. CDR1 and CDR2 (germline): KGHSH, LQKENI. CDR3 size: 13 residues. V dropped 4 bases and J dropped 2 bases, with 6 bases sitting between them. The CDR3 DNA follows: TGTGCCAGCTCACGCCGCCCCTACAATGAGCAGTTCTTC. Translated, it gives CASSRRPYNEQFF. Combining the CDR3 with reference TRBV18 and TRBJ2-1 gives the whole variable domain NAGVMQNPRHLVRRRGQEARLRCSPMKGHSHVYWYRQLPEEGLKFMVYLQKENIIDESGMPKERFSAEFPKEGPSILRIQQVVRGDSAAYFCASSRRPYNEQFFGPGTRLTVL.

CDR3 region: CAIKPGQGGETQYF. CDR3 in DNA: TGTGCCATCAAGCCGGGACAGGGTGGAGAGACCCAGTACTTC. V usage is TRBV10-3 and J usage is TRBJ2-5; TRBD1 agrees at 9 bases. V was clipped by 7 bases and J by 4 bases; unmatched bases: 7. Germline CDR1 reads ENHRY; CDR2 reads SYGVKD. CDR3 size: 14 residues.

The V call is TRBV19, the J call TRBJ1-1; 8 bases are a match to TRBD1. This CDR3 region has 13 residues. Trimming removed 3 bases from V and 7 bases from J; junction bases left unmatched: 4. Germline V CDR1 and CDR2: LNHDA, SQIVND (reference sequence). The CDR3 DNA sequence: TGTGCCAGTAGTATGGGGACAGGACGTGAAGCTTTCTTT. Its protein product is CASSMGTGREAFF.

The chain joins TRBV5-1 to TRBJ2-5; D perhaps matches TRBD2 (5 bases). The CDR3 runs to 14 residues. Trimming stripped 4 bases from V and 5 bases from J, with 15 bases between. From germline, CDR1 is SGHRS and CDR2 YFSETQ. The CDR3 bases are TGCGCCAGCAGCCTCCGGGGTTTGAGGGAGACCCAGTACTTC. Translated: CASSLRGLRETQYF. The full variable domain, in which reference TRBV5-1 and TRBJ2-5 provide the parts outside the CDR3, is KAGVTQTPRYLIKTRGQQVTLSCSPISGHRSVSWYQQTPGQGLQFLFEYFSETQRNKGNFPGRFSGRQFSNSRSEMNVSTLELGDSALYLCASSLRGLRETQYFGPGTRLLVL.

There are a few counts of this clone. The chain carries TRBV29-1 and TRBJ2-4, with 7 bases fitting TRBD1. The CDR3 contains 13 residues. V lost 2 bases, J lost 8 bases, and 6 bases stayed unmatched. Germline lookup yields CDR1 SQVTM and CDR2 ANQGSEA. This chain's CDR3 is CSVETTGMDIQYF. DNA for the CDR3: TGCAGCGTTGAAACGACAGGGATGGACATTCAGTACTTC.

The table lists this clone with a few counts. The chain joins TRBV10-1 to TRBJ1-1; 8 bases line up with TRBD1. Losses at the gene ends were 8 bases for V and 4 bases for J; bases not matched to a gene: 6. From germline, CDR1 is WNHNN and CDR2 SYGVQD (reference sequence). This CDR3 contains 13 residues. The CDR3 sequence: CASARQGSTEAFF. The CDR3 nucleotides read TGCGCCAGCGCTCGACAGGGGAGCACTGAAGCTTTCTTT.

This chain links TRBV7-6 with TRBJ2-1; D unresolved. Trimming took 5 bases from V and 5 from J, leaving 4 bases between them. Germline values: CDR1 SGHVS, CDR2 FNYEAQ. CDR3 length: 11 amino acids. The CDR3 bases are TGTGCCAGCAGCGACAACAATGAGCAGTTCTTC. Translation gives CASSDNNEQFF.

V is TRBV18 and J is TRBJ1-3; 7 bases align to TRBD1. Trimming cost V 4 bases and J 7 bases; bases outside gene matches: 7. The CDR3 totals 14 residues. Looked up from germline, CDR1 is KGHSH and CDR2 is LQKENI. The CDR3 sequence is CASSLQGQRNTIYF. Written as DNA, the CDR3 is TGTGCCAGCTCACTCCAGGGACAGCGGAACACCATATATTTT.

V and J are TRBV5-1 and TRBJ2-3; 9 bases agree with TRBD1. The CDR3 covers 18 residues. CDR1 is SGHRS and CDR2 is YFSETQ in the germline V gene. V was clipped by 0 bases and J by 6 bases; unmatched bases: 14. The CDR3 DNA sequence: TGCGCCAGCAGCTTGGCTCGGATACCGGGACAGGGTTTCGATACGCAGTATTTT. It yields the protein CASSLARIPGQGFDTQYF.

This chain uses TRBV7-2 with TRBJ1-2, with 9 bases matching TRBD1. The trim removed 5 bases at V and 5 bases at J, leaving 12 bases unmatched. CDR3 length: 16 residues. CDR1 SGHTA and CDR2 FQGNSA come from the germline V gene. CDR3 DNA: TGTGCCAGCAGCCCACACGAATGGACAGGGGATTATGGCTACACCTTC. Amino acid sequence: CASSPHEWTGDYGYTF.

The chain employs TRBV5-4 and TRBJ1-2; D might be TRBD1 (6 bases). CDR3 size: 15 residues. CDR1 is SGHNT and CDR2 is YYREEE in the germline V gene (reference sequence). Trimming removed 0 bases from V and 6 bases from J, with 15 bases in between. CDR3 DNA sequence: TGTGCCAGCAGCTTGGAGTATCGGACAGATCATGGCTACACCTTC. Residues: CASSLEYRTDHGYTF.

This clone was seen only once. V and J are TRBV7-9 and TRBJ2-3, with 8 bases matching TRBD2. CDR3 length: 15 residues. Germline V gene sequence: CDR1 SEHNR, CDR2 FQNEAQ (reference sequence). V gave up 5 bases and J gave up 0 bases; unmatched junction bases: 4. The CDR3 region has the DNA TGTGCCAGCAGCCCGGGAGGGGCTAGCACAGATACGCAGTATTTT. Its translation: CASSPGGASTDTQYF.

CDR3 region: CASSKDRNTIYF. CDR3 sequence (DNA): TGTGCCAGCAGCAAGGACAGAAACACCATATATTTT. The chain joins TRBV9 to TRBJ1-3; a weak D match, TRBD1 (5 bases). This CDR3 is 12 amino acids long. Looked up from germline, CDR1 is SGDLS and CDR2 is YYNGEE. Deletions cut 4 bases from V and 5 bases from J, with 7 bases between.

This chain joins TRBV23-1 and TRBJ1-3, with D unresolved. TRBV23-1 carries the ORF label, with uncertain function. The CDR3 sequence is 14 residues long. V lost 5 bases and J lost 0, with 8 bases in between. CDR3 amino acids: CASSDRSSGNTIYF. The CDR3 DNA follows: TGCGCCAGCAGTGACCGTAGCTCTGGAAACACCATATATTTT.

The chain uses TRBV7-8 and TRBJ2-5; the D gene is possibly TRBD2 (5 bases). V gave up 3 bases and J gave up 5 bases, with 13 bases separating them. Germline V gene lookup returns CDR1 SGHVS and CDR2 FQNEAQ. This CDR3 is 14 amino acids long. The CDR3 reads CASSFIEGTETQYF. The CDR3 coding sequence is TGTGCCAGCAGCTTCATAGAGGGAACGGAGACCCAGTACTTC. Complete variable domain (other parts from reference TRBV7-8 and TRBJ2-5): GAGVSQSPRYKVAKRGQDVALRCDPISGHVSLFWYQQALGQGPEFLTYFQNEAQLDKSGLPSDRFFAERPEGSVSTLKIQRTQQEDSAVYLCASSFIEGTETQYFGPGTRLLVL.

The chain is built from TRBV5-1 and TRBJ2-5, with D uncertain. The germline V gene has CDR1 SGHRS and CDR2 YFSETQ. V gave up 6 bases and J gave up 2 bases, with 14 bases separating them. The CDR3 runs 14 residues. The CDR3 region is CASTLRLAQETQYF. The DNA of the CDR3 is TGCGCCAGCACCTTACGACTCGCTCAAGAGACCCAGTACTTC.

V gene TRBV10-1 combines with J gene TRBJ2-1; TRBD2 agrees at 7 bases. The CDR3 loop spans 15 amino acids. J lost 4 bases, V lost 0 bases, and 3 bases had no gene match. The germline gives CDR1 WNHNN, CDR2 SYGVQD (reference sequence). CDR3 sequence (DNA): TGCGCCAGCAGTGAGTCGGGGGACTATTACAATGAGCAGTTCTTC. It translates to CASSESGDYYNEQFF.

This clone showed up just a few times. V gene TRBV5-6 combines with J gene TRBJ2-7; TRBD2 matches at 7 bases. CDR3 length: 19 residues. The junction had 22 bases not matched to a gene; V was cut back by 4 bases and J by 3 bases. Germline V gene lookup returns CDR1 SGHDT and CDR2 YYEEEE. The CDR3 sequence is CASSTPREVQGLGVYEQYV. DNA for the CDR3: TGTGCCAGCAGCACCCCACGGGAGGTTCAAGGACTAGGTGTCTACGAGCAGTACGTC.